Listed below are T cell receptor beta chains from one sample, sequenced in a study of OX40 agonist ivuxolimab in advanced cancers. Produced via immunoSEQ multiplex PCR; TCRdb's table is partial and in-frame only. Altogether about 83,000 clones are present, nearly 90% being singletons, with the ten largest covering more than 0.6%. The sample was CD4+ or CD8+ T cells sorted from blood, taken in a trial of the OX40 agonist ivuxolimab. The receptors derive from an adult with an advanced solid tumor such as melanoma, head and neck, liver or kidney cancer. Both conserved end residues are part of each CDR3. Fields, in order: V gene, D gene, clone size, J gene, CDR3 DNA, CDR3 protein. A D gene is named only where the DNA matches it firmly. For some rows the clone size is stated as once, few or many, or as a class when expanded; others skip it.

TRBV7-2	-	once	TRBJ2-7	TGTGCCAGCAGCATAGGGGTAGATTCGTACTACGAGCAGTACTTC	CASSIGVDSYYEQYF
TRBV9	-	-	TRBJ2-7	TGTGCCAGCAGCGTAATGGCAGGCGCACACGGGGAGCAGTACTTC	CASSVMAGAHGEQYF
TRBV18	-	-	TRBJ2-1	TGTGCCAGCTCACCACAGAAAGATGAGCAGTTCTTC	CASSPQKDEQFF
TRBV27	-	-	TRBJ2-3	TGTGCCAGCAGTTCTATCGGCCCTATGGCAGATACGCAGTATTTT	CASSSIGPMADTQYF
TRBV10-2	-	-	TRBJ2-2	TGCGCCAGCACAACTAGCTTTTCACGGGAGCTGTTTTTT	CASTTSFSRELFF
TRBV9	TRBD2	-	TRBJ2-1	TGTGCCAGCAGCGTGGGCGGGAGTTTGAAGATTAGCTCCTACAATGAGCAGTTCTTC	CASSVGGSLKISSYNEQFF
TRBV5-6	-	-	TRBJ2-3	TGTGCCAGCAGCTTCTGGGGGGTCACAGATACGCAGTATTTT	CASSFWGVTDTQYF
TRBV19	-	-	TRBJ1-1	TGTGCCAGTATCGACCCAGGGAGGGGAATGGGAACTGAAGCTTTCTTT	CASIDPGRGMGTEAFF
TRBV12-5	-	few	TRBJ1-1	TGTGCTAGTGGTTTGTGGGCCCCCAGGGGGAACACTGAAGCTTTCTTT	CASGLWAPRGNTEAFF
TRBV5-1	-	-	TRBJ1-5	TGCGCCAGCAGCCCGGACGGTGCTGTCGATCAGCCCCAGCATTTT	CASSPDGAVDQPQHF
TRBV27	-	-	TRBJ1-6	TGTGCCAGCAGACCCCGCAGGGTGAATTCACCCCTCCACTTT	CASRPRRVNSPLHF